One and the same sample provided the 11 T cell receptor beta chains below, sequenced in a study of CD8 T cells in ankylosing spondylitis. Study findings and constraints: Blood of patients with ankylosing spondylitis appeared to be characterized by a TCR beta motif of several highly homologous variants.

No antigen has been identified for these receptors. TCRdb processed the 5' RACE reads anew with MiXCR; each CDR3 protein has one entry. Altogether 200,000 to 250,000 distinct CDR3 sequences are present, about 7.3% being singletons, with the ten largest covering 14%. What was sequenced was blood, either unsorted or a sorted T cell fraction (not recorded which). Every receptor here comes from a male donor with ankylosing spondylitis.

In its sample, this clonotype was seen many times. The V and J genes are TRBV9 and TRBJ2-2; 8 bases match TRBD1. V dropped 4 bases and J dropped 5; count of bases not matched to a gene: 10. Germline V lookup: CDR1 SGDLS, CDR2 YYNGEE. There are 16 residues in the CDR3. The CDR3 loop is CASSHPTDRDTGELFF. The CDR3 DNA reads TGTGCCAGCAGCCATCCGACGGACAGGGATACCGGGGAGCTGTTTTTT.

The chain is built from TRBV3-1 and TRBJ2-5, with D possibly matching TRBD2 (6 bases). Germline assignment: CDR1 LGHDT and CDR2 YNNKEL (reference sequence). CDR3 length equals 15 residues. V lost 3 bases and J lost 0, with 11 bases in between. The CDR3 loop reads CASSHWGDHQETQYF. CDR3 DNA: TGTGCCAGCAGCCATTGGGGGGACCACCAAGAGACCCAGTACTTC.

This clonotype has ten or more counts. This chain connects TRBV10-3 to TRBJ2-7; 8 bases map to TRBD1. J lost 4 bases, V lost 0 bases, and 5 bases had no gene match. Looked up from germline, CDR1 is ENHRY and CDR2 is SYGVKD. The CDR3 is 15 amino acids. The DNA of the CDR3 is TGTGCCATCAGTGAGTCGACGACAGGGGCTTACGAGCAGTACTTC. It encodes CAISESTTGAYEQYF.

In its sample, this clonotype was seen a few times. The chain couples TRBV4-3 to TRBJ2-3; 10 nucleotides line up with TRBD2. The CDR3 runs 15 residues. In germline, CDR1 is LGHNA, CDR2 YSLEER. V trimming: 6 bases; J trimming: 1 base; junction bases outside the gene matches: 4. The CDR3 protein is CASRPGTSGTDTQYF. DNA for the CDR3: TGCGCCAGCAGACCAGGGACTAGCGGCACAGATACGCAGTATTTT.

The chain combines TRBV10-3 with TRBJ1-6; D remains unclear. The germline V gene has CDR1 ENHRY and CDR2 SYGVKD. V gave up 3 bases and J gave up 0 bases, with 9 bases separating them. The CDR3 length is 16 residues. Written as DNA, the CDR3 is TGTGCCATCAGTGAAGACGGGAGCTCCTATAATTCACCCCTCCACTTT. Translation: CAISEDGSSYNSPLHF.

This clonotype was picked up a small number of times. The chain recombines TRBV11-3 with TRBJ2-2; the D is unclear. The CDR3 is 14 amino acids. V shed 6 bases and J shed 5 bases, with 13 bases lying between them. CDR1 is SGHNT and CDR2 is YENEEA in the germline V gene. The CDR3 nucleotides are TGTGCCAGCAGTATAGCCAGCCGTACCGGGGAGCTGTTTTTT. Protein sequence: CASSIASRTGELFF.

This clonotype occurred many times. The rearrangement links TRBV12-3 or TRBV12-4 to TRBJ2-7; D gene ambiguous. There are 12 residues in the CDR3. Deletions cut 2 bases from V and 3 bases from J, with 5 bases between. The CDR3 DNA is TGTGCCAGCAGTTTATCCTTCTACGAGCAGTACTTC. This encodes CASSLSFYEQYF.

This clonotype was recorded many times. One end of the junction fails to match germline, which may point to a read error. The rearrangement joins TRBV7-9 to TRBJ1-2; no clear D gene. Germline values: CDR1 SEHNR, CDR2 FQNEAQ (reference sequence). CDR3 length: 10 residues. CDR3 in amino acids: CASSSEAEGF. In DNA form, the CDR3 reads TGTGCCAGCAGCTCCGAAGCAGAGGGCTTC.

There are many counts of this clonotype. J is TRBJ2-3 and V is TRBV6-2 or TRBV6-3; a weak D match, TRBD2 (6 bases). CDR3 size: 15 residues. V lost 3 bases, J lost 5 bases, and 15 bases lay in between. Germline V gene lookup returns CDR1 MNHEY and CDR2 SVGEGT. CDR3: CASSYLTRSGDTQYF. For the CDR3, the DNA is TGTGCCAGCAGTTATCTGACTAGGAGTGGAGATACGCAGTATTTT.

In this sample, this clonotype turned up many times. J is TRBJ2-1 and V is TRBV4-3; D is unresolved. The CDR3 consists of 14 residues. V was pared by 1 base and J by 4 bases, with 8 bases between. Germline CDR1 reads LGHNA; CDR2 reads YSLEER. The CDR3 nucleotides read TGCGCCAGCAGCCAAGGGACCTCGTACAATGAGCAGTTCTTC. Translated: CASSQGTSYNEQFF.

This clonotype has more than one count but fewer than ten. The chain uses TRBV11-2 and TRBJ2-7; D is possibly TRBD2 (6 bases). V gave up 0 bases and J gave up 4 bases, with 13 bases separating them. The CDR3 has 15 residues. Per germline, CDR1 SGHAT and CDR2 FQNNGV. The CDR3 region has the DNA TGTGCCAGCAGCTTAGACTTAGGACGGGGGTACGAGCAGTACTTC. Its protein is CASSLDLGRGYEQYF.